The source of this TCR beta chain is a study of radiotherapy plus CTLA-4 blockade in lung cancer. Study-level background: Overall, 15% to 20% of patients showed an objective response, while 31% attained disease control.

Findings and caveats of the study: Tumor-origin TCR clones grew in blood after radiotherapy plus ipilimumab.

The junction had 11 bases not matched to a gene; V was cut back by 5 bases and J by 4 bases. The CDR3 contains 16 residues. Germline V gives CDR1 SGDLS, CDR2 YYNGEE. As to this clone: Its antigen remains unidentified.

Assay: immunoSEQ multiplex PCR; the TCRdb copy retains only in-frame clones and omits some. The data hold over 100,000 clones, with more than 75% observed a single time. The study gave focal radiation plus ipilimumab CTLA-4 blockade to patients with chemo-refractory metastatic non-small-cell lung cancer. The sample in question was peripheral blood, obtained from a patient treated with radiotherapy plus ipilimumab. The sequence was obtained from a human donor with non-small cell lung cancer that progressed on radiotherapy plus ipilimumab. Some clones in this sample may be carry-over from other donors' samples. This chain uses TRBV9 with TRBJ2-2; 7 bases are a match to TRBD2. CDR3 sequence: CASSSLSGARTGELFF. Here the CDR3 DNA reads TGTGCCAGCAGTTCTCTCAGCGGGGCTCGCACCGGGGAGCTGTTTTTT. Drawing the rest from reference TRBV9 and TRBJ2-2, the complete variable domain is DSGVTQTPKHLITATGQRVTLRCSPRSGDLSVYWYQQSLDQGLQFLIQYYNGEERAKGNILERFSAQQFPDLHSELNLSSLELGDSALYFCASSSLSGARTGELFFGEGSRLTVL.